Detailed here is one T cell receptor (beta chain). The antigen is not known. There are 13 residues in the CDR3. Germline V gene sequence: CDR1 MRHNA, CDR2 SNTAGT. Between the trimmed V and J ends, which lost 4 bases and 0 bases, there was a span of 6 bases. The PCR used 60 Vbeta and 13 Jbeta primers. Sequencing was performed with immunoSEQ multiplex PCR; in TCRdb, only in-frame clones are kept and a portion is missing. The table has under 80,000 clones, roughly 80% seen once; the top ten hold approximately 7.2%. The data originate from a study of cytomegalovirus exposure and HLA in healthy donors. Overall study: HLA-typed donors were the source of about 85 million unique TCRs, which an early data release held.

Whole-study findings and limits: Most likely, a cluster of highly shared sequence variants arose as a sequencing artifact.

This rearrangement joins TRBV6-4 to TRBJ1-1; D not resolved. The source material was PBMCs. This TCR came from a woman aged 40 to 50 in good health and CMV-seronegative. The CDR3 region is CASSAFLNTEAFF. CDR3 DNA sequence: TGTGCCAGCAGTGCGTTTTTGAACACTGAAGCTTTCTTT.